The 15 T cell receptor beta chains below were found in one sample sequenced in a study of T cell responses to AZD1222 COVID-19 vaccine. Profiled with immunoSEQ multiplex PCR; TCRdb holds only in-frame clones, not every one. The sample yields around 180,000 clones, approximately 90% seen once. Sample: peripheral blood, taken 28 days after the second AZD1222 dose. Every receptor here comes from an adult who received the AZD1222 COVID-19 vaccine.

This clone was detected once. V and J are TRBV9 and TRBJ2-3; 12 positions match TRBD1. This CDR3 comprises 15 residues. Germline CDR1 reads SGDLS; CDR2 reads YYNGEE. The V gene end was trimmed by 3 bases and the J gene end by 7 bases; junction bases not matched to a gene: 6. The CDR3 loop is CASSGSGTGGNTQYF. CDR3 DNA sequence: TGTGCCAGCAGCGGTTCCGGGACAGGGGGCAATACGCAGTATTTT.

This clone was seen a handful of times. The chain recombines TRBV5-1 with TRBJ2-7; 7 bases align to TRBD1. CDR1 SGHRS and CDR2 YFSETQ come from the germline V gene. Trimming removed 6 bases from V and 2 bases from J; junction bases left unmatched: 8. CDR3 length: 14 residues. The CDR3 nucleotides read TGCGCCAGCAAACAGGGGCCAGGGGCCTACGAGCAGTACTTC. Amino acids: CASKQGPGAYEQYF.

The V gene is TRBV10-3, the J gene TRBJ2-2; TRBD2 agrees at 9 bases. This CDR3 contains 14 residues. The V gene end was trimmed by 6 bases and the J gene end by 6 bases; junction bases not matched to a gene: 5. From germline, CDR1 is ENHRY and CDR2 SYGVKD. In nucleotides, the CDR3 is TGTGCCATCAGAGGGGGACTAGCCGCCGGGGAGCTGTTTTTT. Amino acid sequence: CAIRGGLAAGELFF.

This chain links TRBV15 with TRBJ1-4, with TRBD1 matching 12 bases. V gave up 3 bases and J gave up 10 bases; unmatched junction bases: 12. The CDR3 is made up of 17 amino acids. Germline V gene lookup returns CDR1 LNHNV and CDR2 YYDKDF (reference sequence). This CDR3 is CATSSHGTGGELGKLFF. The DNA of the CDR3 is TGTGCCACCAGCAGTCACGGGACAGGGGGCGAATTGGGAAAACTGTTTTTT.

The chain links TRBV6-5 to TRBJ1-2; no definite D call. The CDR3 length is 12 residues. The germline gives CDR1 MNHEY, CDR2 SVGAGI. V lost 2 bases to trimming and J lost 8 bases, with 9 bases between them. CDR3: CASSYQAGGYTF. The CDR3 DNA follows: TGTGCCAGCAGTTACCAGGCGGGGGGCTACACCTTC.

The CDR3 DNA is TGTGCCAGCAGTGACTCGTTAGGCACTGAAGCTTTCTTT. It specifies CASSDSLGTEAFF. This sequence joins TRBV6-4 and TRBJ1-1; D gene unclear. The CDR3 consists of 13 residues. Trimming took 0 bases from V and 4 from J, leaving 6 bases between them. Looked up from germline, CDR1 is MRHNA and CDR2 is SNTAGT.

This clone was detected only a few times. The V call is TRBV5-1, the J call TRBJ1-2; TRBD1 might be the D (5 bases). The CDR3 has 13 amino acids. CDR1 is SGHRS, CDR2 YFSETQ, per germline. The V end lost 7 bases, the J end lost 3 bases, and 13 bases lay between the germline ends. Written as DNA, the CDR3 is TGCGCCAGCCCTTGGGGGGTCTACTATGGCTACACCTTC. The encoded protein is CASPWGVYYGYTF.

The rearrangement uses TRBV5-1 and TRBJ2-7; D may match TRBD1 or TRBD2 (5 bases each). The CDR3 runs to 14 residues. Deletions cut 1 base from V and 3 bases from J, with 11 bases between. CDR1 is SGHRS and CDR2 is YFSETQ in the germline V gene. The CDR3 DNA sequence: TGCGCCAGCAGCTTGTGGGGGAAAGGCTACGAGCAGTACTTC. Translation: CASSLWGKGYEQYF. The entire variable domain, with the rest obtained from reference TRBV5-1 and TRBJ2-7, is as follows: KAGVTQTPRYLIKTRGQQVTLSCSPISGHRSVSWYQQTPGQGLQFLFEYFSETQRNKGNFPGRFSGRQFSNSRSEMNVSTLELGDSALYLCASSLWGKGYEQYFGPGTRLTVT.

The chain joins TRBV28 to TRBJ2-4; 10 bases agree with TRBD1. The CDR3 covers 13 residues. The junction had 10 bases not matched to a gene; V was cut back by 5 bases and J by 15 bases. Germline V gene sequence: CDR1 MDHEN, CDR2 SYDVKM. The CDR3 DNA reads TGTGCCAGCAGTCCGGGCGGTTGGGACAGGGGGTACTTC. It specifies CASSPGGWDRGYF.

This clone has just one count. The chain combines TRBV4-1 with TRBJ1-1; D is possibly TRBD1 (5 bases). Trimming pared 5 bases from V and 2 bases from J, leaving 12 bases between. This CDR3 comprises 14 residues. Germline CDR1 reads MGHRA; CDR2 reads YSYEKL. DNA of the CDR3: TGCGCCAGCAGCACGAAGGGGTACAACACTGAAGCTTTCTTT. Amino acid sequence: CASSTKGYNTEAFF.

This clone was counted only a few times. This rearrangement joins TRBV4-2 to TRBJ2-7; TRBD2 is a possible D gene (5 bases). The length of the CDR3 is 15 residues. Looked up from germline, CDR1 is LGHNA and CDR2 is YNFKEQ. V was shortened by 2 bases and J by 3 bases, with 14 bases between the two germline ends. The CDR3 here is CASSQSEDSGYEQYF. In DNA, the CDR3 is TGTGCCAGCAGCCAATCCGAGGACTCAGGCTACGAGCAGTACTTC.

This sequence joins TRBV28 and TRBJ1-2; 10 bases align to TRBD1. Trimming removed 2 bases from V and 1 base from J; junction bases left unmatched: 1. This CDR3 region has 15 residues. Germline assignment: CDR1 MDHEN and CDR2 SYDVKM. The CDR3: CASSLGTGVNYGYTF. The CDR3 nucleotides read TGTGCCAGCAGTTTAGGGACAGGGGTTAACTATGGCTACACCTTC.

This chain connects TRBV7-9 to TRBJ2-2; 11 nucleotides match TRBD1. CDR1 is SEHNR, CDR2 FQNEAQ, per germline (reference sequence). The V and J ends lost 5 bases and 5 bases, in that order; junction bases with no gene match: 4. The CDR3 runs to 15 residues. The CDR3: CASSPGQGGTGELFF. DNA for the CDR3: TGTGCCAGCAGCCCGGGACAGGGGGGGACCGGGGAGCTGTTTTTT.

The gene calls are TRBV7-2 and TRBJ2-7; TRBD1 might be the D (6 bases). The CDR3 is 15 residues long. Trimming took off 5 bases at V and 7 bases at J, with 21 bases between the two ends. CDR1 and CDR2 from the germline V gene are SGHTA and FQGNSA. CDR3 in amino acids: CASSPAGASPREQYF. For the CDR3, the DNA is TGTGCCAGCAGCCCAGCAGGGGCTTCTCCTCGGGAGCAGTACTTC.

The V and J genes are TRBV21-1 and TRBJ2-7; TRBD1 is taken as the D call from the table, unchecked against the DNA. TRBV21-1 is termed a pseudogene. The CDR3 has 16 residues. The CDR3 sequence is CASSKVSGKSSYEQYF. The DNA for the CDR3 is TGTGCCAGCAGCAAAGTATCAGGGAAGAGCTCCTACGAGCAGTACTTC.